The 2 T cell receptor beta chains below all came from one sample that was sequenced in a study of patients and donors after allogeneic stem cell transplantation. Each CDR3 protein is one row after TCRdb ran MiXCR on the RT-PCR reads. In the table there are 200,000 to 250,000 distinct CDR3 sequences, 14% of which are singletons. The sequencing input was blood, either unsorted or a sorted T cell fraction (not recorded which). Receptors originate from a human donor who was either an allogeneic HSCT recipient or a stem cell or donor lymphocyte infusion donor (not recorded which). It is not recorded whose cells these are; they may come from a transplant donor.

This clonotype was seen a handful of times. The chain joins TRBV11-2 to TRBJ2-1, with a tentative D call TRBD2 (5 bases). Germline loops: CDR1 SGHAT, CDR2 FQNNGV. The V gene lost 1 base and the J gene lost 9 bases, with 16 bases spanning the gap. The CDR3 consists of 15 residues. CDR3 residues: CASSLGIGYEGEQFF. CDR3 nucleotide sequence: TGTGCCAGCAGCTTAGGTATCGGGTATGAGGGTGAGCAGTTCTTC.

This clonotype came up a few times. The rearrangement joins TRBV5-1 to TRBJ2-2, with TRBD1 matching over 9 bases. The V segment lost 4 bases and the J segment 7 bases; nucleotides outside the gene matches: 8. The V gene's germline CDR1 is SGHRS and CDR2 YFSETQ. This CDR3 region has 15 residues. DNA for the CDR3: TGCGCCAGCAGCCCAAAACAGGGGGCCGGCGGGGAGCTGTTTTTT. Translated, it gives CASSPKQGAGGELFF.